This T cell receptor beta chain is drawn from a study of response to subunit inactivated influenza vaccine. MiXCR, run by TCRdb on the RT-PCR reads, gives a single entry per CDR3 protein. The sample has 400,000 to 550,000 distinct CDR3 sequences; 25% are singletons. As concerns this clonotype: As yet, its antigen is unknown.

The trim removed 4 bases at V and 9 bases at J, leaving 11 bases unmatched. CDR1 and CDR2 (germline): SGHTA, FQGNSA. The CDR3 is made up of 15 amino acids. Study-level points and caveats: Every seasonal influenza vaccination brings in few new T cells, the authors suggested.

This chain uses TRBV7-2 with TRBJ2-1; TRBD2 matches at 8 bases. Sequencing was performed on CD4+ T cells sorted from PBMCs, taken roughly 5 days after vaccination. This TCR was recovered from a man between 45 and 60 years old who received an inactivated influenza vaccine. CDR3 nucleotides: TGTGCCAGCAGCTCCGACCTCGGACTAGCCGGTGAGCAGTTCTTC. Its protein product is CASSSDLGLAGEQFF.